The 15 T cell receptor beta chains below all came from one sample that was sequenced in a study of control samples from healthy donors and cancer patients. The protocol was immunoSEQ multiplex PCR, while the TCRdb copy is restricted to in-frame clones and leaves out a portion. The sample carries 120,000 to 150,000 clones, 91% recorded once. Specimen: blood. Receptor source: a young man in good health.

This chain links TRBV5-5 with TRBJ2-2; 7 bases match TRBD1. This CDR3 spans 15 amino acids. V was pared by 1 base and J by 8 bases, with 8 bases of the junction left unmatched. The germline gives CDR1 SGHKS, CDR2 YYEKEE (reference sequence). In DNA, the CDR3 is TGTGCCAGCAGCTTGCGTACAGGGGCAGAGGGGGAGCTGTTTTTT. Its protein is CASSLRTGAEGELFF.

CDR3 protein: CASSPWTGLMNTEAFF. For the CDR3, the DNA is TGCGCCAGCAGCCCTTGGACAGGCCTTATGAACACTGAAGCTTTCTTT. This sequence joins TRBV5-1 and TRBJ1-1; 7 nucleotides match TRBD1. The CDR3 contains 16 residues. Germline loops: CDR1 SGHRS, CDR2 YFSETQ. The V gene end was trimmed by 4 bases and the J gene end by 0 bases; junction bases not matched to a gene: 9.

In its sample, this clone was seen once. V and J are TRBV6-5 and TRBJ1-6; tentatively, D is TRBD1 (6 bases). The CDR3 spans 12 residues. V was pared by 4 bases and J by 10 bases, with 8 bases between. From germline, CDR1 is MNHEY and CDR2 SVGAGI. The CDR3 bases are TGTGCCAGCAGTTGGGGGGGCTCACCCCTCCACTTT. Translating it yields CASSWGGSPLHF.

This clone is a singleton in its sample. The V call is TRBV13, the J call TRBJ2-2; 8 bases are shared with TRBD1. Germline V CDR1 and CDR2: PRHDT, FYEKMQ (reference sequence). The CDR3 is 15 residues long. V gave up 3 bases and J gave up 4 bases; unmatched junction bases: 4. The DNA for the CDR3 is TGTGCCAGCAGCTTTTCGACAGGGGTCACCGGGGAGCTGTTTTTT. Its protein product is CASSFSTGVTGELFF. Full variable domain (rest looked up from reference TRBV13 and TRBJ2-2): AAGVIQSPRHLIKEKRETATLKCYPIPRHDTVYWYQQGPGQDPQFLISFYEKMQSDKGSIPDRFSAQQFSDYHSELNMSSLELGDSALYFCASSFSTGVTGELFFGEGSRLTVL.

The J gene is TRBJ1-6, the V gene TRBV30; 7 nucleotides align to TRBD1. V was pared by 5 bases and J by 7 bases, with 8 bases of the junction left unmatched. CDR3 length equals 14 residues. Germline values: CDR1 GTSNPN, CDR2 SVGIG (reference sequence). The CDR3 reads CAWRQGSRNSPLHF. In DNA form, the CDR3 reads TGTGCCTGGCGACAGGGATCGAGGAATTCACCCCTCCACTTT.

The CDR3 region has the DNA TGCGCCAGCTCCCAAGTAAGCTCTGGGGCCAACGTCCTGACTTTC. Its translation: CASSQVSSGANVLTF. This rearrangement joins TRBV5-1 to TRBJ2-6; D remains unclear. The germline CDR1 and CDR2 sequences are SGHRS and YFSETQ. The V end lost 7 bases, the J end lost 0 bases, and 11 bases lay between the germline ends. The CDR3 covers 15 residues.

The rearrangement joins TRBV2 to TRBJ2-4; TRBD2 aligns across 13 bases. Germline V CDR1 and CDR2: SNHLY, FYNNEI. This CDR3 has 15 residues. J lost 7 bases, V lost 6 bases, and 6 bases had no gene match. The CDR3 region has the DNA TGTGCCAGCAGGCCACTAGCGGGGGGGCAGAACATTCAGTACTTC. It codes for CASRPLAGGQNIQYF. The variable domain in full, with the rest retrieved from reference TRBV2 and TRBJ2-4, is EPEVTQTPSHQVTQMGQEVILRCVPISNHLYFYWYRQILGQKVEFLVSFYNNEISEKSEIFDDQFSVERPDGSNFTLKIRSTKLEDSAMYFCASRPLAGGQNIQYFGAGTRLSVL.

The chain combines TRBV6-5 with TRBJ1-5; TRBD1 matches at 7 bases. The junction had 10 bases not matched to a gene; V was cut back by 7 bases and J by 4 bases. Per the germline V gene, CDR1 is MNHEY and CDR2 is SVGAGI. This CDR3 has 15 residues. The CDR3 loop reads CASKWGQGENQPQHF. CDR3 DNA sequence: TGTGCCAGCAAATGGGGTCAGGGGGAAAATCAGCCCCAGCATTTT.

The gene calls are TRBV10-3 and TRBJ2-7; no firm D call. This CDR3 spans 15 amino acids. Germline CDR1 and CDR2: ENHRY and SYGVKD. V was trimmed by 2 bases and J by 0 bases, leaving 11 bases between them. The CDR3 reads CAISEGPRSSYEQYF. The CDR3 region has the DNA TGTGCCATCAGTGAGGGTCCCCGAAGCTCCTACGAGCAGTACTTC.

The CDR3 loop reads CASSLYRQETQYF. CDR3 bases: TGTGCCAGCAGCTTGTACAGACAAGAGACCCAGTACTTC. This sequence joins TRBV5-8 and TRBJ2-5; D remains unclear. Germline V lookup: CDR1 SGHTS, CDR2 YDEGEE. The CDR3 is 13 residues long. The V and J ends lost 1 base and 2 bases respectively, with 6 bases between them.

This chain joins TRBV6-2 or TRBV6-3 and TRBJ1-6; weak D call: TRBD1 (5 bases). Germline V CDR1 and CDR2: MNHEY, SVGEGT. The V end lost 5 bases, the J end lost 5 bases, and 25 bases lay between the germline ends. This CDR3 contains 19 residues. CDR3 DNA: TGTGCCAGCAGTACCCTCGGGGACCGGGGTTGGGATAATAATTCACCCCTCCACTTT. Its translation is CASSTLGDRGWDNNSPLHF.

The J gene is TRBJ2-7, the V gene TRBV5-1; D unclear. The V and J ends lost 0 bases and 5 bases respectively, with 12 bases between them. This CDR3 is 14 amino acids long. Looked up from germline, CDR1 is SGHRS and CDR2 is YFSETQ. In DNA, the CDR3 is TGCGCCAGCAGCTTGGGGCCTACTCAGGACGAGCAGTACTTC. Translated, it gives CASSLGPTQDEQYF.

V gene TRBV11-2 combines with J gene TRBJ2-4; perhaps D is TRBD1 or TRBD2 (6 bases each). The length of the CDR3 is 15 residues. The V gene lost 1 base and the J gene lost 8 bases, with 15 bases spanning the gap. Germline-derived CDR1 and CDR2 are SGHAT and FQNNGV. CDR3 nucleotides: TGTGCCAGCAGCTTAGGGGGGGCGAACGGGGACATTCAGTACTTC. Encoded protein: CASSLGGANGDIQYF.

The chain combines TRBV6-1 with TRBJ2-7; tentative D call: TRBD2 (6 bases). CDR1 and CDR2 from the germline V gene are MNHNS and SASEGT. Trimming took 3 bases from V and 13 from J, leaving 25 bases between them. The CDR3 runs 15 residues. In nucleotides, the CDR3 is TGTGCCAGCAGTGATCAGGTGGGGGGAGACACGGGCCGTTACTTC. It encodes CASSDQVGGDTGRYF.

This clone has more than one count but fewer than ten. J is TRBJ2-1 and V is TRBV5-1; no reliable D call. The CDR3 is 13 amino acids. Deletions cut 4 bases from V and 6 bases from J, with 11 bases between. Germline CDR1 reads SGHRS; CDR2 reads YFSETQ. CDR3 coding DNA: TGCGCCAGCAGCCCCCAGGCCTTCAATGAGCAGTTCTTC. Translated, it gives CASSPQAFNEQFF.